This T cell receptor beta chain was documented in a study of cytomegalovirus exposure and HLA in healthy donors. Study context: An earlier analysis identified 100 million to 130 million unique TCR beta sequences in 150 million to 200 million T cells.

Study-level points and caveats: Later on, analysis showed that most CMV-associated TCR beta chains appeared to be HLA-restricted. CMV serostatus alone was available as immune exposure information.

Germline lookup yields CDR1 MGHRA and CDR2 YSYEKL. The CDR3 length is 16 residues. Losses at the gene ends were 3 bases for V and 4 bases for J; bases not matched to a gene: 4. On this clone itself: What it recognizes is unknown.

In the PCR, 60 Vbeta and 13 Jbeta primers were used. This table comes from immunoSEQ multiplex PCR, and its TCRdb copy is limited to in-frame clones, with some not included. Of about 160,000 clones listed, 80% to 90% are singletons. The sample was PBMCs. The chain employs TRBV4-1 and TRBJ2-3, with TRBD2 matching over 13 bases. The clonotype was recovered from a man between 50 and 59 years old in good health and CMV-seropositive. CDR3 residues: CASSQTSGGMADTQYF. The CDR3 DNA reads TGCGCCAGCAGCCAGACTAGCGGGGGGATGGCAGATACGCAGTATTTT.